The 15 T cell receptor beta chains presented below share a single source sample, sequenced in a study of blood T cell repertoires in COVID-19. The repertoire was sequenced with immunoSEQ multiplex PCR; TCRdb's copy has only in-frame clones and lacks some. In the table there are 400,000 or so clones, about nine tenths of which are singletons. The sample taken for sequencing was peripheral blood. The receptors were gathered from a woman aged 40 to 50 with COVID-19, enrolled during active disease.

This clone has just one count. V gene TRBV5-6 combines with J gene TRBJ1-1; D remains unclear. The V gene lost 4 bases and the J gene lost 2 bases, with 6 bases spanning the gap. The CDR3 sequence is 12 residues long. Germline assignment: CDR1 SGHDT and CDR2 YYEEEE. This CDR3 reads CASSQINTEAFF. As DNA, the CDR3 is TGTGCCAGCAGCCAGATAAACACTGAAGCTTTCTTT. Filled out from reference TRBV5-6 and TRBJ1-1, the complete variable domain reads DAGVTQSPTHLIKTRGQQVTLRCSPKSGHDTVSWYQQALGQGPQFIFQYYEEEERQRGNFPDRFSGHQFPNYSSELNVNALLLGDSALYLCASSQINTEAFFGQGTRLTVV.

The gene calls are TRBV14 and TRBJ1-1; D unresolved. Germline-derived CDR1 and CDR2 are SGHDN and FVKESK. V lost 0 bases and J 9 bases, leaving 11 bases between the germline ends. This CDR3 is 13 amino acids long. The CDR3 reads CASSQDGLTQAFF. The CDR3 DNA reads TGTGCCAGCAGCCAAGATGGGCTTACCCAAGCTTTCTTT.

This clone has just a few counts. The V gene is TRBV28, the J gene TRBJ1-1, with D tentatively TRBD1 (5 bases). CDR1 is MDHEN and CDR2 is SYDVKM in the germline V gene. Trimming took 5 bases from V and 1 from J, leaving 14 bases between them. This CDR3 region has 15 residues. CDR3 residues: CASSPQEGRNTEAFF. The CDR3 DNA follows: TGTGCCAGCAGTCCCCAGGAGGGGAGGAACACTGAAGCTTTCTTT. The variable domain in full, completed from reference TRBV28 and TRBJ1-1, reads DVKVTQSSRYLVKRTGEKVFLECVQDMDHENMFWYRQDPGLGLRLIYFSYDVKMKEKGDIPEGYSVSREKKERFSLILESASTNQTSMYLCASSPQEGRNTEAFFGQGTRLTVV.

The chain couples TRBV4-1 to TRBJ2-7, with 7 positions matching TRBD1. The V segment lost 0 bases and the J segment 4 bases; nucleotides outside the gene matches: 6. There are 15 residues in the CDR3. The V gene's germline CDR1 is MGHRA and CDR2 YSYEKL. CDR3 amino acids: CASSQDLTGLYEQYF. The CDR3 coding sequence is TGCGCCAGCAGCCAAGATCTGACAGGGCTGTACGAGCAGTACTTC.

The V gene is TRBV7-2, the J gene TRBJ2-2; a possible D gene is TRBD2 (5 bases). Trimming pared 5 bases from V and 4 bases from J, leaving 11 bases between. The length of the CDR3 is 14 residues. Germline loops: CDR1 SGHTA, CDR2 FQGNSA. The CDR3 coding sequence is TGTGCCAGCAGCCCGGACCGGGGCACCGGGGAGCTGTTTTTT. Its protein is CASSPDRGTGELFF.

J is TRBJ1-2 and V is TRBV9; D is possibly TRBD1 (6 bases). This CDR3 has 14 residues. The germline CDR1 and CDR2 sequences are SGDLS and YYNGEE. Between the trimmed V and J ends, which lost 0 bases and 4 bases, there was a span of 10 bases. The CDR3, as DNA: TGTGCCAGCAGCGTAGGGGTAGGGGGCTATGGCTACACCTTC. As protein: CASSVGVGGYGYTF.

The V call is TRBV7-9, the J call TRBJ2-5; tentative D call: TRBD1 (6 bases). V dropped 0 bases and J dropped 5 bases, with 16 bases sitting between them. CDR3 length: 16 residues. Germline V CDR1 and CDR2: SEHNR, FQNEAQ (reference sequence). The CDR3 DNA reads TGTGCCAGCAGCTTAGCGCGCAGGGGATCATGGGAGACCCAGTACTTC. Translated, it gives CASSLARRGSWETQYF.

The V gene is TRBV5-6, the J gene TRBJ1-5; TRBD1 matches 7 bases. The CDR3 covers 15 residues. V shed 1 base, J shed 4 bases, and the junction held 5 bases outside the gene matches. In germline, CDR1 is SGHDT, CDR2 YYEEEE. In nucleotides, the CDR3 is TGTGCCAGCAGCTTGTGGGACAGACCAAATCAGCCCCAGCATTTT. Translating it yields CASSLWDRPNQPQHF.

The V call is TRBV7-9, the J call TRBJ2-3; possible D gene TRBD2, 6 bases. The CDR3 contains 16 residues. Per the germline V gene, CDR1 is SEHNR and CDR2 is FQNEAQ (reference sequence). V was pared by 1 base and J by 3 bases, with 14 bases between. The CDR3 region has the DNA TGTGCCAGCAGCTTAGATGGAGGGTCTCGGACAGATACGCAGTATTTT. Translating it yields CASSLDGGSRTDTQYF.

This chain links TRBV18 with TRBJ1-6, with 7 bases matching TRBD1. The trim removed 3 bases at V and 7 bases at J, leaving 6 bases unmatched. CDR1 KGHSH and CDR2 LQKENI come from the germline V gene. This CDR3 contains 15 residues. The CDR3 coding sequence is TGTGCCAGCTCACCGGGACAGCCACTCAATTCACCCCTCCACTTT. This gives the protein CASSPGQPLNSPLHF.

The chain joins TRBV15 to TRBJ1-2, with 7 bases identical to TRBD1. Per germline, CDR1 LNHNV and CDR2 YYDKDF (reference sequence). Trimming cost V 5 bases and J 3 bases; bases outside gene matches: 9. This CDR3 spans 15 amino acids. CDR3 nucleotide sequence: TGTGCCACCAGCCTTTGGACAGGAAATGACTATGGCTACACCTTC. Translating it yields CATSLWTGNDYGYTF.

The chain is built from TRBV5-4 and TRBJ2-1; 10 nucleotides line up with TRBD2. CDR3 length equals 16 residues. The trim removed 0 bases at V and 6 bases at J, leaving 6 bases unmatched. Germline assignment: CDR1 SGHNT and CDR2 YYREEE (reference sequence). The CDR3 protein is CASSLGILAGGNEQFF. For the CDR3, the DNA is TGTGCCAGCAGCTTGGGTATCTTAGCGGGGGGCAATGAGCAGTTCTTC.

V gene TRBV3-1 (or the pseudogene TRBV3-2) combines with J gene TRBJ2-7; tentative D call: TRBD2 (5 bases). The CDR3 runs 13 residues. Trimming removed 3 bases at V and 1 base at J, with 7 bases between. Germline CDR1 is LGHDT and CDR2 is YNNKEL (reference sequence). CDR3 nucleotide sequence: TGTGCCAGCAGCCACGGGGTGTCCTACGAGCAGTACTTC. This codes for CASSHGVSYEQYF.

This chain joins TRBV5-4 and TRBJ2-2; TRBD2 aligns across 9 bases. V shed 0 bases and J 7 bases; nucleotides not matched to a gene: 13. This CDR3 is 18 amino acids long. CDR1 and CDR2 (germline): SGHNT, YYREEE (reference sequence). In nucleotides, the CDR3 is TGTGCCAGCAGCTTGGATTGGGTTAGCGGGGGTTTTGGCGGGGAGCTGTTTTTT. Encoded protein: CASSLDWVSGGFGGELFF.

The chain recombines TRBV19 with TRBJ2-7; 11 nucleotides agree with TRBD1. This CDR3 is 17 amino acids long. Germline V lookup: CDR1 LNHDA, CDR2 SQIVND (reference sequence). V shed 3 bases and J 3 bases; nucleotides not matched to a gene: 10. DNA of the CDR3: TGTGCCAGTAGTATGATGTGGGACAGGGGGAAATTCTACGAGCAGTACTTC. Translation: CASSMMWDRGKFYEQYF.